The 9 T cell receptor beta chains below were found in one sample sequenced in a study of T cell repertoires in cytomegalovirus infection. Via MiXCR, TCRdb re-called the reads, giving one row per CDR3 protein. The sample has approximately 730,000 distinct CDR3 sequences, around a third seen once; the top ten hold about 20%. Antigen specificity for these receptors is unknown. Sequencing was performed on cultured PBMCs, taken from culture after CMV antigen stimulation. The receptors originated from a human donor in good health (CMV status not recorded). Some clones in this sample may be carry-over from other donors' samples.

DNA for the CDR3: TGTGCCAGCATGGGGTGGGGCCCTATTTCTCCAAATCAGCCCCAGCATTTT. It specifies CASMGWGPISPNQPQHF. The chain links TRBV12-3 or TRBV12-4 to TRBJ1-5; TRBD1 is a possible D gene (5 bases). The CDR3 extends over 17 amino acids. V lost 7 bases and J 4 bases, leaving 23 bases between the germline ends.

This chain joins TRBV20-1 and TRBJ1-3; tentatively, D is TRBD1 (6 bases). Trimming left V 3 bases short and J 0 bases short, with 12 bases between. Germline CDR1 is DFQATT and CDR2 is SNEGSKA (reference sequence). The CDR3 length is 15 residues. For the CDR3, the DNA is TGCAGTGCTAGGTCTTTCAGGGGCTCTGGAAACACCATATATTTT. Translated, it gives CSARSFRGSGNTIYF.

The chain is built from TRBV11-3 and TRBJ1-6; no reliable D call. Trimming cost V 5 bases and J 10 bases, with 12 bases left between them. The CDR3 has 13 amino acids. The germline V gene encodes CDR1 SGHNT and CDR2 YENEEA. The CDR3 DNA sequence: TGTGCCAGCAGCCTTAACCCGGGATCACCCCTCCACTTT. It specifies CASSLNPGSPLHF.

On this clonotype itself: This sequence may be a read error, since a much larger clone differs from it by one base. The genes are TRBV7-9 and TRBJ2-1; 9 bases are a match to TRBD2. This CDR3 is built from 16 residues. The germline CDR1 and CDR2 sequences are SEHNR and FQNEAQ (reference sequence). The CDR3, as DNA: TGTGTCAGCAGCTTAGAAGCTAGCGGGATCGTCAATGAGCAGTTCTTC. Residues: CVSSLEASGIVNEQFF.

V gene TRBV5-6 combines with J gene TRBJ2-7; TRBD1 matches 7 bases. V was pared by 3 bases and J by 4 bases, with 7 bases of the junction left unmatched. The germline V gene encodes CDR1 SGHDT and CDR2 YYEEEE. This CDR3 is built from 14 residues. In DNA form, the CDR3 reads TGTGCCAGCAGCTCCGGGACAGCAAATTACGAGCAGTACTTC. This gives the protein CASSSGTANYEQYF.

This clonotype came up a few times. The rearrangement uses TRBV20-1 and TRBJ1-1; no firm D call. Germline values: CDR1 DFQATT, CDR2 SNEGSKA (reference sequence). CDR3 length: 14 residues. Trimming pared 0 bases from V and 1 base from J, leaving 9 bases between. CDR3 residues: CSAREARQNTEAFF. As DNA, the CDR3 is TGCAGTGCTAGAGAGGCTAGACAGAACACTGAAGCTTTCTTT.

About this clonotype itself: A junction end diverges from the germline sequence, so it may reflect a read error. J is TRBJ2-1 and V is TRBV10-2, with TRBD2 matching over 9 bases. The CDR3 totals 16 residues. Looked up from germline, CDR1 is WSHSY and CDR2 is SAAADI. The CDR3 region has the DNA TGCGCGAGCAGTGAGGGAGCGGGGGGATCCTACAATGAGCAGTTCTTC. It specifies CASSEGAGGSYNEQFF.

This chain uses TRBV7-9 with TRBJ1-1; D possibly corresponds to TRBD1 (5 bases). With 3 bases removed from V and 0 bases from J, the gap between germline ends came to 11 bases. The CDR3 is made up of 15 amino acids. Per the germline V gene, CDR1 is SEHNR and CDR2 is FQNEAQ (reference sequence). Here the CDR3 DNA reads TGTGCCAGCAGCTTTTTTAGGACACTGAACACTGAAGCTTTCTTT. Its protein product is CASSFFRTLNTEAFF.

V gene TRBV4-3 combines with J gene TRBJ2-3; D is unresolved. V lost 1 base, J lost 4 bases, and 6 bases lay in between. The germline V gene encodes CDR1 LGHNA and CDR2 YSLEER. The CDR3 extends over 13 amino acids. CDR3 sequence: CASSQVIADTQYF. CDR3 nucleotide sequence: TGCGCCAGCAGCCAAGTTATCGCAGATACGCAGTATTTT.